Shown below are 10 T cell receptor beta chains from a single sample sequenced in a study of control samples from healthy donors and cancer patients. The data were produced by immunoSEQ multiplex PCR, yet TCRdb's version contains in-frame clones alone and is incomplete. The repertoire holds about 55,000 clones, with roughly 95% as singletons. Sequenced sample: blood. Receptor source: a woman between 18 and 30 years old in good health.

V and J are TRBV19 and TRBJ1-2; D is unclear. CDR1 is LNHDA, CDR2 SQIVND, per germline (reference sequence). Trimming cost V 3 bases and J 2 bases, with 10 bases left between them. The CDR3 is 14 residues long. The chain's CDR3 is CASSIGRENYGYTF. The CDR3, as DNA: TGTGCCAGTAGTATTGGTCGGGAGAACTATGGCTACACCTTC.

This clone was observed a handful of times. The CDR3 DNA reads as TGTGCCAGCAGAAAAGCCGGGACAGGGTACCCCTACGAGCAGTACTTC. It codes for CASRKAGTGYPYEQYF. V and J are TRBV28 and TRBJ2-7; 9 bases agree with TRBD1. The J segment lost 2 bases and the V segment lost 6 bases, leaving 11 bases of the junction unmatched. This CDR3 comprises 16 residues. Germline CDR1 is MDHEN and CDR2 is SYDVKM.

J is TRBJ1-1 and V is TRBV3-1 (or the pseudogene TRBV3-2); D is perhaps TRBD1 (5 bases). V gave up 2 bases and J gave up 1 base, with 8 bases separating them. The CDR3 sequence is 14 residues long. Germline V gene lookup returns CDR1 LGHDT and CDR2 YNNKEL (reference sequence). CDR3 residues: CASSQLRGNTEAFF. The CDR3 bases are TGTGCCAGCAGCCAATTGAGGGGGAACACTGAAGCTTTCTTT.

The chain has TRBV5-8 and TRBJ1-1; D remains ambiguous. CDR1 is SGHTS, CDR2 YDEGEE, per germline. The CDR3 extends over 14 amino acids. V was trimmed by 4 bases and J by 5 bases, leaving 15 bases between them. The CDR3 DNA sequence: TGTGCCAGCAGCCCCCTTCGAGGTAGTACTGAAGCTTTCTTT. Residues: CASSPLRGSTEAFF.

This sequence joins TRBV3-1 (or the pseudogene TRBV3-2) and TRBJ1-2; weak D call: TRBD1 (6 bases). V lost 1 base to trimming and J lost 10 bases, with 13 bases between them. Germline-derived CDR1 and CDR2 are LGHDT and YNNKEL (reference sequence). The CDR3 sequence is 13 residues long. In DNA, the CDR3 is TGTGCCAGCAGCCAAGTGGGGGCGGGCCTCTACACCTTC. Protein product: CASSQVGAGLYTF.

V gene TRBV5-1 combines with J gene TRBJ2-7, with D possibly called TRBD1 or TRBD2 (5 bases each). Looked up from germline, CDR1 is SGHRS and CDR2 is YFSETQ. The CDR3 covers 16 residues. V dropped 4 bases and J dropped 3 bases, with 20 bases sitting between them. The CDR3 region has the DNA TGCGCCAGCAGCGCATCCGGGACGTATCATTTCTACGAGCAGTACTTC. This encodes CASSASGTYHFYEQYF. Full variable domain (rest looked up from reference TRBV5-1 and TRBJ2-7): KAGVTQTPRYLIKTRGQQVTLSCSPISGHRSVSWYQQTPGQGLQFLFEYFSETQRNKGNFPGRFSGRQFSNSRSEMNVSTLELGDSALYLCASSASGTYHFYEQYFGPGTRLTVT.

The chain carries TRBV5-1 and TRBJ2-4; 7 bases are a match to TRBD2. The V segment lost 1 base and the J segment 4 bases; nucleotides outside the gene matches: 5. Germline lookup yields CDR1 SGHRS and CDR2 YFSETQ. This CDR3 contains 15 residues. The CDR3 reads CASSLTTGRKNIQYF. The CDR3 DNA reads TGCGCCAGCAGCTTGACTACCGGGAGGAAAAACATTCAGTACTTC. Drawing the rest from reference TRBV5-1 and TRBJ2-4, the complete variable domain is KAGVTQTPRYLIKTRGQQVTLSCSPISGHRSVSWYQQTPGQGLQFLFEYFSETQRNKGNFPGRFSGRQFSNSRSEMNVSTLELGDSALYLCASSLTTGRKNIQYFGAGTRLSVL.

The chain joins TRBV6-5 to TRBJ1-6; no definite D call. The V end lost 5 bases, the J end lost 7 bases, and 9 bases lay between the germline ends. Per germline, CDR1 MNHEY and CDR2 SVGAGI. The CDR3 is made up of 13 amino acids. In nucleotides, the CDR3 is TGTGCCAGCAGTCCTACAGAAAATTCACCCCTCCACTTT. Its protein is CASSPTENSPLHF.

This rearrangement joins TRBV2 to TRBJ1-6; tentative D call: TRBD1 (5 bases). The CDR3 consists of 18 residues. CDR1 and CDR2 (germline): SNHLY, FYNNEI. V lost 3 bases, J lost 5 bases, and 20 bases lay in between. The CDR3 nucleotides read TGTGCCAGCAGTGAGGAGAAGCCGGGACGGATAAATAATTCACCCCTCCACTTT. Amino acid sequence: CASSEEKPGRINNSPLHF.

CDR3 in amino acids: CASSLSDFYGYTF. For the CDR3, the DNA is TGTGCCAGCAGCTTGAGTGACTTCTATGGCTACACCTTC. The V call is TRBV5-6, the J call TRBJ1-2; D uncertain. V was pared by 1 base and J by 4 bases, with 8 bases between. CDR3 size: 13 residues. CDR1 is SGHDT, CDR2 YYEEEE, per germline. The full variable domain, in which reference TRBV5-6 and TRBJ1-2 provide the parts outside the CDR3, is DAGVTQSPTHLIKTRGQQVTLRCSPKSGHDTVSWYQQALGQGPQFIFQYYEEEERQRGNFPDRFSGHQFPNYSSELNVNALLLGDSALYLCASSLSDFYGYTFGSGTRLTVV.